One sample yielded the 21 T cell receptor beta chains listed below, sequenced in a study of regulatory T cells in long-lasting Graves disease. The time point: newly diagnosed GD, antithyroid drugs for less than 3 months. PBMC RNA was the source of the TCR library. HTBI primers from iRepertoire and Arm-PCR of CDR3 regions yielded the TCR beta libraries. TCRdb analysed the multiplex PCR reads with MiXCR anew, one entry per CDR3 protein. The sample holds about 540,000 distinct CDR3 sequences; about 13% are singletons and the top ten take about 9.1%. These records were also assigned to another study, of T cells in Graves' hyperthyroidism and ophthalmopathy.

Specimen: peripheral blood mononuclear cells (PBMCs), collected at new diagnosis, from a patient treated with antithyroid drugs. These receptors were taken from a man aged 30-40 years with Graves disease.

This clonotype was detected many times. CDR3 coding DNA: TGTGCCAGCAGCTCGGACGCATCTGGAAACACCATATATTTT. The encoded protein is CASSSDASGNTIYF. The chain employs TRBV11-3 and TRBJ1-3; D unclear. V lost 4 bases and J lost 1, with 8 bases in between. The CDR3 is made up of 14 amino acids. The germline CDR1 and CDR2 sequences are SGHNT and YENEEA.

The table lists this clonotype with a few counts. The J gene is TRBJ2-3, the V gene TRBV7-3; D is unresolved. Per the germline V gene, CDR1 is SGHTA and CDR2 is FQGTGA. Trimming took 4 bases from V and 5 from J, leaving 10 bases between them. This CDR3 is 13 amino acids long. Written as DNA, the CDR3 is TGTGCCAGCAGCTCCCGACGGATAGATACGCAGTATTTT. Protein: CASSSRRIDTQYF.

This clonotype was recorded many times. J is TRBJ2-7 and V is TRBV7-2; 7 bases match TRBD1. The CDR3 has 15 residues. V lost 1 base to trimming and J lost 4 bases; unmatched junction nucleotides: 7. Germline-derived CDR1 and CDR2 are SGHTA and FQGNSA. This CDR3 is CASSLGTGVPYEQYF. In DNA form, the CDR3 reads TGTGCCAGCAGCTTAGGTACAGGGGTCCCATACGAGCAGTACTTC.

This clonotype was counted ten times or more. CDR3 in amino acids: CASTAGWETQYF. In DNA form, the CDR3 reads TGTGCCAGCACAGCGGGGTGGGAGACCCAGTACTTC. This sequence joins TRBV2 and TRBJ2-5, with 7 bases aligning to TRBD2. The V gene end was trimmed by 7 bases and the J gene end by 5 bases; junction bases not matched to a gene: 4. CDR3 length: 12 amino acids. The germline V gene has CDR1 SNHLY and CDR2 FYNNEI.

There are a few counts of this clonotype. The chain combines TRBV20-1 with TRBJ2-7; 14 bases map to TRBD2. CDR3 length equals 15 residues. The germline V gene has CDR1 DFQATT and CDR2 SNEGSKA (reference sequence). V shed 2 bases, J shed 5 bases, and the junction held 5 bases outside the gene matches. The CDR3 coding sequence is TGCAGTGCTAGAAGACTAGCGGGAGGGGGCCACGAGCAGTACTTC. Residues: CSARRLAGGGHEQYF.

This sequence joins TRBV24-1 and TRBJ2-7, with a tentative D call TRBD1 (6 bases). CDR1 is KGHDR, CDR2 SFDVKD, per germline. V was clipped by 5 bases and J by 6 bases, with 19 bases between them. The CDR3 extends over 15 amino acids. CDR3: CATSGRDTPEGEQYF. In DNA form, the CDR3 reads TGTGCCACCAGTGGTAGGGACACCCCCGAGGGCGAGCAGTACTTC.

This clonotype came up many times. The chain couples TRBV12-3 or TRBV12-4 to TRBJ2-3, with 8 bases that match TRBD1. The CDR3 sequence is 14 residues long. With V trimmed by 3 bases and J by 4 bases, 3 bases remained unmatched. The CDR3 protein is CASSFQGAPDTQYF. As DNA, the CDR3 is TGTGCCAGCAGTTTCCAGGGGGCCCCAGATACGCAGTATTTT.

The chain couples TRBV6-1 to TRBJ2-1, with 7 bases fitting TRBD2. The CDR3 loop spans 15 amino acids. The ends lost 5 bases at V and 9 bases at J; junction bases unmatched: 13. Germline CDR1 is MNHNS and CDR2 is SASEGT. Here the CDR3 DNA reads TGTGCCAGCAGTCCCCCCCGGGGGGACGTTGGTGAGCAGTTCTTC. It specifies CASSPPRGDVGEQFF.

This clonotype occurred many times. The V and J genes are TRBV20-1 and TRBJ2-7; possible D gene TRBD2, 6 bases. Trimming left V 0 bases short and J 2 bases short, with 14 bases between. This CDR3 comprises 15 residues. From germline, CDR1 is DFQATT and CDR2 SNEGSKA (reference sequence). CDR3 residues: CSARDRGTGPYEQYF. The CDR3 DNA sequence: TGCAGTGCTAGAGATCGGGGGACTGGTCCCTACGAGCAGTACTTC.

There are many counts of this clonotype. The CDR3 coding sequence is TGTGCCAGCAGTTTAGCTCAGGGGGCCATAAATCAGCCCCAGCATTTT. Translated: CASSLAQGAINQPQHF. The chain uses TRBV12-3 or TRBV12-4 and TRBJ1-5; 8 nucleotides align to TRBD1. V trimming: 0 bases; J trimming: 4 bases; junction bases outside the gene matches: 5. The CDR3 contains 16 residues.

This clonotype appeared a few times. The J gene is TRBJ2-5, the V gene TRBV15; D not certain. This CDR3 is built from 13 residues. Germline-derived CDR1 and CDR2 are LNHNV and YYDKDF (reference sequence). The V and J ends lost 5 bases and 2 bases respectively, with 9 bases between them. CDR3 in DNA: TGTGCCACCAGCTATTGGGTACAAGAGACCCAGTACTTC. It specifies CATSYWVQETQYF. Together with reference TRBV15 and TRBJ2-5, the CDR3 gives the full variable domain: DAMVIQNPRYQVTQFGKPVTLSCSQTLNHNVMYWYQQKSSQAPKLLFHYYDKDFNNEADTPDNFQSRRPNTSFCFLDIRSPGLGDTAMYLCATSYWVQETQYFGPGTRLLVL.

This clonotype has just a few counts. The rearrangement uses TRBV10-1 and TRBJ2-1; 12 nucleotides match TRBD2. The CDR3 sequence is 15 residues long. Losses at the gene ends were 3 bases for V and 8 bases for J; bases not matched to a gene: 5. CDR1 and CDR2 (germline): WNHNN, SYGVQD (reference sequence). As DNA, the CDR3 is TGCGCCAGCAGTGATGGCGCTAGCGGGAGGGATGAGCAGTTCTTC. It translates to CASSDGASGRDEQFF.

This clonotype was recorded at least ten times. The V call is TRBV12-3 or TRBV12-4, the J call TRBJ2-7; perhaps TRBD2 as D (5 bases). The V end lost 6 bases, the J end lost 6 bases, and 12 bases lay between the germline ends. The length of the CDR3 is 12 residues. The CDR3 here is CASRVLVSEQYF. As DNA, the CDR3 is TGTGCCAGCAGGGTACTAGTCTCCGAGCAGTACTTC.

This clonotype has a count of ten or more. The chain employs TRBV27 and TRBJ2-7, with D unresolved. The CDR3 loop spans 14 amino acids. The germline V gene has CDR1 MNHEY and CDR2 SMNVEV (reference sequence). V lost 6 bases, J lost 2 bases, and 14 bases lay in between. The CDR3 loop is CASSPEIGAYEQYF. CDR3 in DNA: TGTGCCAGCAGCCCGGAAATTGGGGCCTACGAGCAGTACTTC.

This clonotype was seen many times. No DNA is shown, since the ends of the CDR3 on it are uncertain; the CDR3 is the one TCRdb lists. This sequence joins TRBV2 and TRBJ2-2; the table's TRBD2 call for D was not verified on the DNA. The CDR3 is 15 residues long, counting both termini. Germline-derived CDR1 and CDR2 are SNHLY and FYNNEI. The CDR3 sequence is CASILDLVGTGELFF.

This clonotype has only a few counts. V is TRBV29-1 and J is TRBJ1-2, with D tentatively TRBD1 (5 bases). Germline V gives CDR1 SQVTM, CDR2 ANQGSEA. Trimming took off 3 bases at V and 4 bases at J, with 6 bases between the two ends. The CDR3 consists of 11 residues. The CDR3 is CSVEGGYGYTF. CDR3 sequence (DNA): TGCAGCGTTGAGGGGGGCTATGGCTACACCTTC.

CDR3 nucleotides: TGCGCCAGCAGCTTAGGAAGTAGGGGGACAGGGAGTGCCACCGGGGAGCTGTTTTTT. Amino acid sequence: CASSLGSRGTGSATGELFF. The chain uses TRBV5-1 and TRBJ2-2, with 9 bases lining up with TRBD1. The CDR3 has 19 residues. Germline CDR1 is SGHRS and CDR2 is YFSETQ. V was pared by 2 bases and J by 4 bases, with 15 bases of the junction left unmatched. The entire variable domain, with the rest obtained from reference TRBV5-1 and TRBJ2-2, is as follows: KAGVTQTPRYLIKTRGQQVTLSCSPISGHRSVSWYQQTPGQGLQFLFEYFSETQRNKGNFPGRFSGRQFSNSRSEMNVSTLELGDSALYLCASSLGSRGTGSATGELFFGEGSRLTVL.

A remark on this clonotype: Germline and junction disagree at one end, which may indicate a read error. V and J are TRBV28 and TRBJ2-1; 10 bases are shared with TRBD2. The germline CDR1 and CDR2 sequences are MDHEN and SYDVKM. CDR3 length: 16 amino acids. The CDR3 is CASSLTAGGGYNERSF. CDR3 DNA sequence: TGTGCCAGCAGTCTTACAGCGGGAGGGGGATACAATGAGCGGTCCTTC. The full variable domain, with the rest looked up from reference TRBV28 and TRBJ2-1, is DVKVTQSSRYLVKRTGEKVFLECVQDMDHENMFWYRQDPGLGLRLIYFSYDVKMKEKGDIPEGYSVSREKKERFSLILESASTNQTSMYLCASSLTAGGGYNERSFGPGTRLTVL.

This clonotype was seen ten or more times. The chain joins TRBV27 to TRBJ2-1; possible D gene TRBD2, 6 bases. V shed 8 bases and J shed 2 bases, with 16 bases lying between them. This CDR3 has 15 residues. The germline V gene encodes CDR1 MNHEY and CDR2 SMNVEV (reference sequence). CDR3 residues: CASAGGSGAYNEQFF. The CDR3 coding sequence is TGTGCCAGCGCCGGTGGTAGCGGAGCCTACAATGAGCAGTTCTTC.

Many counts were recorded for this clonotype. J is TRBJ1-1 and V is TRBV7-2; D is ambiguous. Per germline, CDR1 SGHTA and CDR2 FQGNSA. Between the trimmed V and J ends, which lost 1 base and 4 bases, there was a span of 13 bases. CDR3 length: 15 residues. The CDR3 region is CASSLGRVAGTEAFF. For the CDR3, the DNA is TGTGCCAGCAGCTTAGGTCGGGTGGCAGGCACTGAAGCTTTCTTT.

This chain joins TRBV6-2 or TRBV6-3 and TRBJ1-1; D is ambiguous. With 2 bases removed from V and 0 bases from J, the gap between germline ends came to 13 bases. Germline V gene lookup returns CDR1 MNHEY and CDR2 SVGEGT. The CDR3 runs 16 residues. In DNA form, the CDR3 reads TGTGCCAGCAGTTACGGCCACTGGGGATTGAACACTGAAGCTTTCTTT. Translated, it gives CASSYGHWGLNTEAFF.